This is a list of T cell receptor beta chains from one sample in a study of control samples from healthy donors and cancer patients. Produced via immunoSEQ multiplex PCR; TCRdb's table is partial and in-frame only. Of about 92,000 clones in the sample, around 82% were seen once. Specimen: blood. Source of these receptors: a woman aged 60 to 75 in good health. CDR3s include the opening cysteine and the closing phenylalanine or tryptophan. Fields, in order: J gene, D gene, clone size, V gene, CDR3 length, CDR3 DNA, CDR3 protein. The D gene is left open where the match is weak. Clone size is not always given. Where it is, it says once, few, many or a class for expanded clones.

TRBJ1-3,NA,few,TRBV12-3/TRBV12-4,13,TGTGCCAGCAGTGGACAGACTGGAAACACCATATATTTT,CASSGQTGNTIYF
TRBJ1-4,NA,NA,TRBV6-2/TRBV6-3,11,TGTGCCAGCAGTAAAACTGAAAAACTGTTTTTT,CASSKTEKLFF
TRBJ2-5,TRBD2,NA,TRBV6-5,13,TGTGCCAGCAGCGGACTAGCGAGGGAGACCCAGTACTTC,CASSGLARETQYF
TRBJ2-1,NA,NA,TRBV6-6,12,TGTGCCAGCAGCTACGCCTCGGAGGAGCAGTTCTTC,CASSYASEEQFF
TRBJ1-3,NA,NA,TRBV3-1/TRBV3-2,15,TGTGCCAGCAGCCGACAGACAGGTTTTGGAAACACCATATATTTT,CASSRQTGFGNTIYF
TRBJ2-1,TRBD2,once,TRBV29-1,13,TGCAGCGCGGGCGGGGGGTTTCACAATGAGCAGTTCTTC,CSAGGGFHNEQFF
TRBJ1-6,TRBD1,few,TRBV28,15,TGTGCCAGCAGTTTCCTCGGGACAGAAAATTCACCCCTCCACTTT,CASSFLGTENSPLHF
TRBJ1-1,NA,NA,TRBV7-2,14,TGTGCCAGCAGCTTAGGTGGGGCCGGCACTGAAGCTTTCTTT,CASSLGGAGTEAFF
TRBJ2-5,TRBD2,NA,TRBV3-1/TRBV3-2,15,TGTGCCAGCAGCCAAGGGGCTAGCGGGGCTGAGACCCAGTACTTC,CASSQGASGAETQYF
TRBJ1-1,NA,NA,TRBV4-1,15,TGCGCCAGCAGCCATGTTTTAAGGGGGAACACTGAAGCTTTCTTT,CASSHVLRGNTEAFF
TRBJ1-5,TRBD1,few,TRBV11-2,14,TGTGCCAGCAGCCGCGGGACAGGGGTCCAGCCCCAGCATTTT,CASSRGTGVQPQHF
TRBJ1-6,NA,NA,TRBV4-3,15,TGCGCCAGCAGCCAAGGGACAGAGAGTAATTCACCCCTCCACTTT,CASSQGTESNSPLHF
TRBJ2-7,TRBD2,NA,TRBV7-9,15,TGTGCCAGCAGCCCCAGACTAGCGGGAGACTACGAGCAGTACTTC,CASSPRLAGDYEQYF
TRBJ2-5,NA,NA,TRBV18,13,TGTGCCAGCTCACCACCAACCGTCGGGACCCAGTACTTC,CASSPPTVGTQYF
TRBJ1-6,TRBD1,NA,TRBV11-2,14,TGTGCCAGCAGCTCGGGACAGGGGAATTCACCCCTCCACTTT,CASSSGQGNSPLHF
TRBJ2-5,NA,NA,TRBV11-2,17,TGTGCCAGCAGCTTAGATTGGAGTAGCGGACCTAGGGAGACCCAGTACTTC,CASSLDWSSGPRETQYF
TRBJ2-3,TRBD2,NA,TRBV9,18,TGTGCCAGCAGCGTAGGTGGGACTAGCGGGGGCAGAGCAGATACGCAGTATTTT,CASSVGGTSGGRADTQYF
TRBJ2-2,NA,few,TRBV3-1/TRBV3-2,15,TGTGCCAGCAGTAACCGCGGGCGGACCACCGGGGAGCTGTTTTTT,CASSNRGRTTGELFF
TRBJ2-3,TRBD1,once,TRBV11-2,16,TGTGCCAGCAGCTTTGACAGGGCGGTTGGGACAGATACGCAGTATTTT,CASSFDRAVGTDTQYF
TRBJ2-1,TRBD2,NA,TRBV20-1,14,TGCAGTGCTAGTAGGACTAGCGGGAGAAATGAGCAGTTCTTC,CSASRTSGRNEQFF
TRBJ1-2,NA,NA,TRBV10-3,15,TGTGCCATCAGTGGGGGGGGAAATGGCAACTATGGCTACACCTTC,CAISGGGNGNYGYTF
TRBJ2-6,NA,NA,TRBV14,16,TGTGCCAGCAGCCAACTAAGTGTCTCTGGGGCCAACGTCCTGACTTTC,CASSQLSVSGANVLTF
TRBJ1-5,TRBD1,NA,TRBV19,14,TGTGCCAGTAGCTCGACAGGGACTGGTCAGCCCCAGCATTTT,CASSSTGTGQPQHF
TRBJ1-6,NA,NA,TRBV3-1/TRBV3-2,13,TGTGCCAGCAGCCAAGTAGGCCAACGGCCCCTCCACTTT,CASSQVGQRPLHF
TRBJ2-2,NA,NA,TRBV10-1,15,TGCGCCAGCAGTGAAGGGCAGCTTAACACCGGGGAGCTGTTTTTT,CASSEGQLNTGELFF
TRBJ1-2,TRBD1,NA,TRBV10-1,15,TGCGCCAGCAGTGAGTCACAGGGGAGGAGCTATGGCTACACCTTC,CASSESQGRSYGYTF
TRBJ2-7,NA,NA,TRBV5-6,12,TGTGCCAGCAGTTTCGGACCGGGGGAGCAGTACTTC,CASSFGPGEQYF
TRBJ2-5,NA,NA,TRBV7-2,14,TGTGCCAGCAGCCCATATGGGGACTGGCAGACCCAGTACTTC,CASSPYGDWQTQYF
TRBJ2-4,NA,NA,TRBV14,16,TGTGCCAGCAGCCGGAACAGGGAAGCAGCCAAAAACATTCAGTACTTC,CASSRNREAAKNIQYF
TRBJ2-5,NA,NA,TRBV29-1,12,TGCAGCGTTGGTCAGGGGCCAGAGACCCAGTACTTC,CSVGQGPETQYF
TRBJ1-1,NA,NA,TRBV28,12,TGTGCCATTTCGGACAGGAACACTGAAGCTTTCTTT,CAISDRNTEAFF
TRBJ1-1,NA,NA,TRBV5-1,15,TGCGCCAGCAGCCAGGGCCGGACGGTGAACACTGAAGCTTTCTTT,CASSQGRTVNTEAFF
TRBJ2-3,NA,NA,TRBV7-2,13,TGTGCCAGCAGCTTCGGGGGCACAGATACGCAGTATTTT,CASSFGGTDTQYF
TRBJ2-4,NA,once,TRBV6-5,14,TGTGCCAGCATGAACCGGGGTGCCAAAAACATTCAGTACTTC,CASMNRGAKNIQYF
TRBJ1-1,NA,NA,TRBV21-1,14,TGTGCCAGCAGCCCAGGGGAGTTGAACACTGAAGCTTTCTTT,CASSPGELNTEAFF
TRBJ2-2,NA,NA,TRBV18,14,TGTGCCAGCTCATCCAGGGATGGCACCGGGGAGCTGTTTTTT,CASSSRDGTGELFF
TRBJ2-1,TRBD2,NA,TRBV19,15,TGTGCCAGTAGTTCTATAGCGGGGGGGCGGAATGAGCAGTTCTTC,CASSSIAGGRNEQFF
TRBJ2-6,NA,once,TRBV29-1,12,TGCAGCGCTCTCTCTGGGGCCAACGTCCTGACTTTC,CSALSGANVLTF
TRBJ1-2,NA,NA,TRBV6-5,13,TGTGCCAGCAGTTACATGTTGAGCTATGGCTACACCTTC,CASSYMLSYGYTF
TRBJ1-1,NA,few,TRBV6-1,12,TGTGCCAGCAGTGAACAGGGGAGGGACGCTTTCTTT,CASSEQGRDAFF
TRBJ2-5,TRBD1,NA,TRBV18,15,TGTGCCAGCTCACCTGGACAGGGGAATCGAGAGACCCAGTACTTC,CASSPGQGNRETQYF
TRBJ2-5,NA,NA,TRBV4-1,13,TGCGCCAGCAGCCAGGTTCCGGGGGAGACCCAGTACTTC,CASSQVPGETQYF
TRBJ2-7,NA,NA,TRBV25-1,12,TGTGCCAGCAAACGATCAGTGGGCGAGCAGTACTTC,CASKRSVGEQYF
TRBJ1-1,NA,NA,TRBV2,15,TGTGCCAGCACACAGCAACTAAACATGAACACTGAAGCTTTCTTT,CASTQQLNMNTEAFF
TRBJ2-3,NA,NA,TRBV15,17,TGTGCCACCAGCAGAGATCGAGCACTCACCGGGGGTAATACGCAGTATTTT,CATSRDRALTGGNTQYF
TRBJ1-1,NA,NA,TRBV12-3/TRBV12-4,11,TGTGCCAGCAGTTTAGCCGCTGAAGCTTTCTTT,CASSLAAEAFF
TRBJ2-1,NA,NA,TRBV7-9,12,TGTGCCAGCAGCTCCACGACGGCTGAGCAGTTCTTC,CASSSTTAEQFF
TRBJ1-1,TRBD1,NA,TRBV6-6,14,TGTGCCAGCACTTCCGGACAGGGGAACACTGAAGCTTTCTTT,CASTSGQGNTEAFF
TRBJ2-2,NA,few,TRBV24-1,12,TGTGCCACCAGTGATTTCAGCGGGGAGCTGTTTTTT,CATSDFSGELFF
TRBJ2-2,NA,few,TRBV5-1,15,TGCGCCAGCAGATCCGGGGCTTCGAACACCGGGGAGCTGTTTTTT,CASRSGASNTGELFF
TRBJ2-3,TRBD2,few,TRBV2,14,TGTGCCAGCAGTAGCGGGAGGGCTACAGATACGCAGTATTTT,CASSSGRATDTQYF
TRBJ2-7,NA,NA,TRBV3-1/TRBV3-2,17,TGTGCCAGCAGCCAAGACCGACGGGACGGGGCTACCTACGAGCAGTACTTC,CASSQDRRDGATYEQYF